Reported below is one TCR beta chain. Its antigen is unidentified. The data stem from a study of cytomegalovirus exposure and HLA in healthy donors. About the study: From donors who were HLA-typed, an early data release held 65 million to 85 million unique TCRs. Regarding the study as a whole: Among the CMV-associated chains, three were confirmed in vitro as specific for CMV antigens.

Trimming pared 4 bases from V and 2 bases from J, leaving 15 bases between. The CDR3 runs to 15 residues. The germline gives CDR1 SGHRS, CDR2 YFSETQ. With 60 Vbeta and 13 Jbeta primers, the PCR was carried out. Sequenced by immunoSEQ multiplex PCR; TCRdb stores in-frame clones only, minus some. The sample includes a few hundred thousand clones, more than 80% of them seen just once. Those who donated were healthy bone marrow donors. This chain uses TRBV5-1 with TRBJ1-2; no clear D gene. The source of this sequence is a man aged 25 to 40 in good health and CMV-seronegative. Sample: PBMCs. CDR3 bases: TGCGCCAGCAGCGGGAGTGGAGGCCCGAACTATGGCTACACCTTC. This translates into CASSGSGGPNYGYTF.